This entry concerns a single TCR beta chain. This CDR3 is 14 amino acids long. Germline values: CDR1 MNHEY, CDR2 SMNVEV (reference sequence). Trimming took 1 base from V and 4 from J, leaving 5 bases between them. These data are taken from a study of sequential checkpoint blockade in melanoma. As for the study in general: Arm A got nivolumab then ipilimumab; arm B the reverse, 1:1.

TCRdb's table, derived via immunoSEQ multiplex PCR, lists solely in-frame clones and lacks some. The repertoire holds under 20,000 clones, with over 60% as singletons. Specified treatment: randomized to nivolumab then ipilimumab (arm A) or the reverse (arm B). The chain uses TRBV27 and TRBJ2-6, with no clear D. This specimen was CD8+ T cells sorted from blood (inferred from file names), taken from a patient given nivolumab and ipilimumab in sequence. This TCR came from a human donor with melanoma. The DNA for the CDR3 is TGTGCCAGCAGTTTATTTTCGGGGGCCAACGTCCTGACTTTC. It encodes CASSLFSGANVLTF.